What follows are 16 T cell receptor beta chains derived from one specimen sequenced in a study of cytomegalovirus exposure and HLA in healthy donors. Primers for the PCR totalled 60 Vbeta and 13 Jbeta. Sequenced by immunoSEQ multiplex PCR; TCRdb stores in-frame clones only, minus some. The table has about 140,000 clones, 80% seen once; the top ten hold over 2%. Sequenced sample: PBMCs. The source of these receptors is a man aged 50 to 59 in good health and CMV-seronegative.

The genes are TRBV2 and TRBJ2-1; D is ambiguous. CDR3 size: 12 residues. The V gene's germline CDR1 is SNHLY and CDR2 FYNNEI. The ends were cut back, 7 bases at V and 1 base at J, with 5 bases in the middle. CDR3 sequence reads: CASTRSYNEQFF. The CDR3 bases are TGTGCCAGCACTCGGTCCTACAATGAGCAGTTCTTC.

J is TRBJ1-2 and V is TRBV11-3, with 7 bases that match TRBD1. Germline values: CDR1 SGHNT, CDR2 YENEEA. The CDR3 covers 15 residues. Germline trimming cut 3 bases from V and 3 bases from J; bases unmatched to any gene: 7. As DNA, the CDR3 is TGTGCCAGCAGCTTTTCATTTGGACAGGACTATGGCTACACCTTC. Encoded protein: CASSFSFGQDYGYTF. Filled out from reference TRBV11-3 and TRBJ1-2, the complete variable domain reads EAGVVQSPRYKIIEKKQPVAFWCNPISGHNTLYWYLQNLGQGPELLIRYENEEAVDDSQLPKDRFSAERLKGVDSTLKIQPAELGDSAVYLCASSFSFGQDYGYTFGSGTRLTVV.

The V call is TRBV27, the J call TRBJ1-1, with unresolved D. The germline CDR1 and CDR2 sequences are MNHEY and SMNVEV (reference sequence). CDR3 size: 11 residues. The V and J ends lost 4 bases and 3 bases respectively, with 3 bases between them. The CDR3 loop is CASSSYTEAFF. DNA for the CDR3: TGTGCCAGCAGTTCGTACACTGAAGCTTTCTTT.

The chain recombines TRBV19 with TRBJ1-5; 8 positions agree with TRBD1. Trimming removed 6 bases from V and 7 bases from J; junction bases left unmatched: 17. This CDR3 has 17 residues. The V gene's germline CDR1 is LNHDA and CDR2 SQIVND (reference sequence). Here the CDR3 DNA reads TGTGCCAGTAGGAACCGCCCCGAGAGGGCAGGGGGCCAGCCCCAGCATTTT. This encodes CASRNRPERAGGQPQHF. Full variable domain (remainder filled in from reference TRBV19 and TRBJ1-5): DGGITQSPKYLFRKEGQNVTLSCEQNLNHDAMYWYRQDPGQGLRLIYYSQIVNDFQKGDIAEGYSVSREKKESFPLTVTSAQKNPTAFYLCASRNRPERAGGQPQHFGDGTRLSIL.

This chain joins TRBV7-9 and TRBJ2-7, with 9 bases fitting TRBD2. The CDR3 totals 15 residues. The J segment lost 0 bases and the V segment lost 0 bases, leaving 0 bases of the junction unmatched. Germline V gives CDR1 SEHNR, CDR2 FQNEAQ (reference sequence). The CDR3 DNA is TGTGCCAGCAGCTTAGCTAGCGGGGGCTCCTACGAGCAGTACTTC. Protein sequence: CASSLASGGSYEQYF.

The rearrangement joins TRBV7-2 to TRBJ2-1; 10 nucleotides align to TRBD2. J gave up 4 bases and V 4 bases, and 7 bases lay outside the gene matches. From germline, CDR1 is SGHTA and CDR2 FQGNSA. The CDR3 is made up of 16 amino acids. CDR3: CASSYIAGGGYNEQFF. The CDR3 DNA reads as TGTGCCAGCAGCTACATAGCGGGGGGCGGGTACAATGAGCAGTTCTTC.

Comment on this clone: Distinct nucleotide sequences in the sample also encode this CDR3. The chain couples TRBV4-1 to TRBJ2-5; 7 nucleotides align to TRBD2. This CDR3 region has 17 residues. Germline CDR1 is MGHRA and CDR2 is YSYEKL. J lost 5 bases, V lost 3 bases, and 15 bases had no gene match. CDR3 coding DNA: TGCGCCAGCAGCCATGGAGTTCATGGGCAGGGAGGGGAGACCCAGTACTTC. Amino acid sequence: CASSHGVHGQGGETQYF.

The J gene is TRBJ2-1, the V gene TRBV19; 10 positions agree with TRBD2. V gave up 8 bases and J gave up 4 bases; unmatched junction bases: 8. Per germline, CDR1 LNHDA and CDR2 SQIVND (reference sequence). The CDR3 has 15 amino acids. The CDR3 sequence is CASSDSGGRYNEQFF. CDR3 nucleotides: TGTGCCAGTTCTGATAGCGGGGGGCGGTACAATGAGCAGTTCTTC.

CDR3 sequence: CSVEELHNRSIYGYTF. The CDR3 DNA reads TGCAGCGTTGAAGAACTTCATAACAGGAGTATCTATGGCTACACCTTC. The genes are TRBV29-1 and TRBJ1-2; the D gene is possibly TRBD1 (5 bases). V lost 0 bases and J lost 4, with 18 bases in between. Germline V gives CDR1 SQVTM, CDR2 ANQGSEA. CDR3 size: 16 residues.

The gene calls are TRBV28 and TRBJ1-2; D remains ambiguous. CDR3 size: 12 residues. Germline V gene data show CDR1 as MDHEN and CDR2 as SYDVKM. Trimming removed 2 bases at V and 2 bases at J, with 3 bases between. CDR3 in amino acids: CASSLINYGYTF. CDR3 nucleotides: TGTGCCAGCAGTTTAATAAACTATGGCTACACCTTC.

V gene TRBV18 combines with J gene TRBJ1-1; tentatively, D is TRBD1 (5 bases). Germline V gene sequence: CDR1 KGHSH, CDR2 LQKENI. CDR3 length: 16 amino acids. The germline V and J ends were trimmed by 4 bases and 5 bases, with 20 bases remaining between them. The CDR3 region has the DNA TGTGCCAGCTCACAGACATCCGGGACTTTCGGGACTGAAGCTTTCTTT. Amino acid sequence: CASSQTSGTFGTEAFF.

CDR3 DNA: TGTGCCAGCAGTTACCCGACAGGGGCAGGCTATGGCTACACCTTC. It translates to CASSYPTGAGYGYTF. V and J are TRBV6-5 and TRBJ1-2; the match to TRBD1 covers 8 bases. From germline, CDR1 is MNHEY and CDR2 SVGAGI. V lost 2 bases to trimming and J lost 4 bases; unmatched junction nucleotides: 6. The CDR3 is 15 residues long.

The chain combines TRBV5-1 with TRBJ2-2; perhaps TRBD1 as D (6 bases). Trimming removed 2 bases from V and 5 bases from J, with 13 bases in between. Germline V lookup: CDR1 SGHRS, CDR2 YFSETQ. There are 15 residues in the CDR3. CDR3 nucleotides: TGCGCCAGCAGCTTTAGTGCAGGGGAGACCGGGGAGCTGTTTTTT. This gives the protein CASSFSAGETGELFF.

This clone has just a few counts. The chain links TRBV5-6 to TRBJ2-7; 9 nucleotides align to TRBD1. Per the germline V gene, CDR1 is SGHDT and CDR2 is YYEEEE. There are 14 residues in the CDR3. The V segment lost 3 bases and the J segment 5 bases; nucleotides outside the gene matches: 6. DNA for the CDR3: TGTGCCAGCAGCTCGGGCGGGGACAGGGACGAGCAGTACTTC. Residues: CASSSGGDRDEQYF.

V is TRBV28 and J is TRBJ1-1; D call uncertain. The CDR3 has 16 residues. Germline values: CDR1 MDHEN, CDR2 SYDVKM. With 4 bases removed from V and 1 base from J, the gap between germline ends came to 16 bases. CDR3 amino acids: CASSSPIRRGNTEAFF. CDR3 bases: TGTGCCAGCAGTTCACCAATCCGGCGCGGGAACACTGAAGCTTTCTTT.

This rearrangement joins TRBV12-1 to TRBJ1-2; no check of the table's D call, TRBD1, against the DNA was made. TRBV12-1 is tagged as a pseudogene. There are 14 residues in the CDR3. The CDR3 coding sequence is TGTGCCAGCAGCTTTGCGGGACACCGATATGGCTACACCTTC. The encoded protein is CASSFAGHRYGYTF.